These T cell receptor beta chains were read from a single sample in a study of T cell changes during pregnancy in multiple sclerosis. Profiling relied on immunoSEQ multiplex PCR, and the TCRdb table lists in-frame clones only, not all of them. This sample carries tens of thousands of clones, approximately 90% of them seen once, and the ten largest clones take 1% to 1.5%. Sample: peripheral blood, taken in the second trimester of pregnancy. These receptors all come from a female donor with multiple sclerosis, enrolled in a pregnancy study. Both conserved end residues are trimmed from each CDR3.

j_call,v_call,cdr3_aa
TRBJ2-7,TRBV5-1,ASSLGTGPEQY
TRBJ2-2,TRBV6-4,ASTETGGTGELF
TRBJ2-2,TRBV7-3,ASSTQNTGELF
TRBJ1-2,TRBV4-1,ASSQVYGSTNYGYT
TRBJ2-1,TRBV6-6,ASSRAGRREGNEQF
TRBJ1-2,TRBV28,ASSLRTGAGYT
TRBJ2-3,TRBV4-1,ASSQDHSADTQY
TRBJ1-4,TRBV7-9,ASSPEGWGNEKLF
TRBJ2-3,TRBV5-1,ASSRDRGGTDTQY
TRBJ2-3,TRBV18,ASSGRGAPTDTQY
TRBJ2-2,TRBV18,ASSPPTVGGELF
TRBJ1-2,TRBV5-6,ASSLNRGSGYT
TRBJ1-2,TRBV7-3,ASSSGTGGTGYT
TRBJ2-1,TRBV12-5,ASGLANGEQF
TRBJ2-7,TRBV7-2,ASSAQGYEQY
TRBJ2-7,TRBV5-5,ASSSDSSYEQY
TRBJ1-3,TRBV25-1,ASSDPVPRNTIY
TRBJ1-1,TRBV29-1,SVDQDRDEAF
TRBJ2-3,TRBV6-6,ASSWSSGGPTATQY
TRBJ1-1,TRBV19,ASRKQGRRTEAF
TRBJ1-2,TRBV19,ASSIDKGDGGYT
TRBJ2-7,TRBV4-2,ASSQVRLDVSEQY
TRBJ2-2,TRBV10-3,AISALAGSGELF
TRBJ1-1,TRBV18,ASSAAQVLMNTEAF
TRBJ2-2,TRBV10-1,ASSEIAGHTGELF
TRBJ1-2,TRBV2,ASSGPGGGYT
TRBJ1-2,TRBV5-1,ASIPGPDRALNYGYT
TRBJ2-7,TRBV27,ASRDIHLYEQY
TRBJ2-7,TRBV4-2,ASSQGSGGLMNEQY
TRBJ2-1,TRBV7-9,ASSSGRGAYNEQF
TRBJ2-7,TRBV19,ASRGQGAREQY
TRBJ2-7,TRBV5-1,ASRFTATYEQY
TRBJ2-7,TRBV5-1,ASSEAGGALYEQY
TRBJ1-2,TRBV4-3,ASSHPGRNYGYT
TRBJ1-2,TRBV5-4,ASSTPDRGNYGYT
TRBJ2-1,TRBV7-9,ASSLLAGGYNEQF
TRBJ2-1,TRBV7-9,ASSLTIRDRGDDEQF
TRBJ2-3,TRBV18,ASSPPSAGNRGDTQY
TRBJ1-3,TRBV28,ASRTGWNTIY